This paragraph covers one T cell receptor (beta chain) sequence. This sample was taken from a study of beta chain features in type 1 diabetes. Of the isolated RNA, all was reverse transcribed, and so the sequenced material was expressed TCRB transcripts. Clones were sequenced by immunoSEQ multiplex PCR, and TCRdb holds only the in-frame ones, with some missing. The table has about 620,000 clones, 15% to 17% seen once. Looked up from germline, CDR1 is SGHNT and CDR2 is YYREEE (reference sequence). After removal of 3 bases from V and 2 bases from J, the junction contained 6 bases not matched to a gene. The CDR3 is 16 residues long.

This clonotype was obtained from a man aged 18 to 29 in good health. The sample taken for sequencing was naive CD4+ T cells from blood. The chain combines TRBV5-4 with TRBJ2-3; 10 nucleotides agree with TRBD2. The CDR3 nucleotides read TGTGCCAGCAGCTCCCTAGCGGGAGCATTCACAGATACGCAGTATTTT. As protein: CASSSLAGAFTDTQYF.